Below are 18 T cell receptor beta chains sequenced from a single sample in a study of beta chain features in type 1 diabetes. Since all of the isolated RNA was reverse transcribed, expressed TCRB transcripts were what got sequenced. Clones were sequenced by immunoSEQ multiplex PCR, and TCRdb holds only the in-frame ones, with some missing. Seen here are about 620,000 clones, about 16% observed once, and the top ten hold approximately 0.087%. The material sequenced was naive CD4+ T cells from blood. The receptors shown here come from a man in his late teens or twenties in good health.

This clone was seen a handful of times. The chain couples TRBV7-9 to TRBJ1-2, with a possible D match to TRBD1 (6 bases). The CDR3 is 14 amino acids. Germline CDR1 reads SEHNR; CDR2 reads FQNEAQ (reference sequence). Trimming took off 1 base at V and 8 bases at J, with 14 bases between the two ends. Here the CDR3 reads CASSLETGLRGYTF. CDR3 nucleotides: TGTGCCAGCAGCTTAGAGACAGGCCTACGGGGCTACACCTTC.

This clone came up a few times. The J gene is TRBJ2-7, the V gene TRBV9, with D unresolved. V was clipped by 0 bases and J by 0 bases, with 7 bases between them. Germline V gene sequence: CDR1 SGDLS, CDR2 YYNGEE. This CDR3 comprises 14 residues. In DNA, the CDR3 is TGTGCCAGCAGCGTAGGTCTGAGCTCCTACGAGCAGTACTTC. Its translation: CASSVGLSSYEQYF.

This clone was seen a few times. The chain is built from TRBV7-2 and TRBJ2-7; 10 bases line up with TRBD1. This CDR3 is built from 16 residues. The J segment lost 5 bases and the V segment lost 1 base, leaving 8 bases of the junction unmatched. Germline CDR1 reads SGHTA; CDR2 reads FQGNSA. CDR3 nucleotide sequence: TGTGCCAGCAGCTTAGAGGGGACAGGGGCTTACCACGAGCAGTACTTC. Its translation is CASSLEGTGAYHEQYF.

This clone was recorded a few times. This chain joins TRBV19 and TRBJ1-5; the D gene is possibly TRBD1 (6 bases). Germline CDR1 is LNHDA and CDR2 is SQIVND (reference sequence). V was trimmed by 7 bases and J by 5 bases, leaving 18 bases between them. The length of the CDR3 is 15 residues. The CDR3 nucleotides read TGTGCCAGTACCTTGGCGTCCAGGGGACATCAGCCCCAGCATTTT. Amino acid sequence: CASTLASRGHQPQHF.

J is TRBJ1-4 and V is TRBV7-2, with D maybe TRBD1 (5 bases). The CDR3 length is 14 residues. Germline V lookup: CDR1 SGHTA, CDR2 FQGNSA. Trimming shortened V by 0 bases and J by 6 bases, and 8 bases separated the two germline ends. CDR3 in amino acids: CASSLAGTDEKLFF. For the CDR3, the DNA is TGTGCCAGCAGCTTAGCCGGGACCGATGAAAAACTGTTTTTT.

This chain links TRBV9 with TRBJ2-2; 12 bases map to TRBD1. The CDR3 is 20 amino acids. V was pared by 2 bases and J by 4 bases, with 15 bases of the junction left unmatched. Germline V CDR1 and CDR2: SGDLS, YYNGEE. The CDR3 DNA is TGTGCCAGCAGCGTTTTCTCCCGGGACAGGGGGCTGTCTGGCACCGGGGAGCTGTTTTTT. It translates to CASSVFSRDRGLSGTGELFF.

This clone has just one count. The rearrangement links TRBV10-3 to TRBJ1-2; no reliable D call. Germline V gives CDR1 ENHRY, CDR2 SYGVKD. The V end was cut by 8 bases, the J end by 4 bases, with 14 bases between. This CDR3 spans 13 amino acids. The DNA of the CDR3 is TGTGCCATCCCCTCTGTCGGATTCTATGGCTACACCTTC. It encodes CAIPSVGFYGYTF.

This clone was observed a few times. CDR3 coding DNA: TGCAGCGTTGTTCAGGGCTACGAGCAGTACTTC. Translating it yields CSVVQGYEQYF. The chain is built from TRBV29-1 and TRBJ2-7, with D possibly being TRBD1 (5 bases). The CDR3 length is 11 residues. Germline lookup yields CDR1 SQVTM and CDR2 ANQGSEA. V was pared by 4 bases and J by 3 bases, with 7 bases between.

The chain recombines TRBV11-2 with TRBJ2-4; possibly TRBD1 or TRBD2 for D (7 bases each). The CDR3 spans 13 residues. Per germline, CDR1 SGHAT and CDR2 FQNNGV. V lost 1 base, J lost 14 bases, and 15 bases lay in between. CDR3 sequence reads: CASSLGQGGYEYF. The CDR3 DNA reads TGTGCCAGCAGCTTAGGACAGGGAGGGTATGAGTACTTC.

This rearrangement joins TRBV21-1 to TRBJ2-7; the DNA was not compared with TRBD1, the D call given in the table. TRBV21-1 counts as a pseudogene. The CDR3 loop spans 17 amino acids. The CDR3 here is CASSLIGWDRVNYEQYF. CDR3 bases: TGTGCCAGCAGCTTAATAGGTTGGGACAGGGTCAATTACGAGCAGTACTTC.

In this sample, this clone turned up a few times. The chain couples TRBV27 to TRBJ1-1, with D perhaps matching TRBD1 (5 bases). V was pared by 5 bases and J by 3 bases, with 13 bases between. CDR1 is MNHEY and CDR2 is SMNVEV in the germline V gene (reference sequence). This CDR3 spans 14 amino acids. The CDR3 loop is CASSPQGGYTEAFF. The CDR3 DNA sequence: TGTGCCAGCAGTCCCCAGGGTGGGTACACTGAAGCTTTCTTT.

This clone was seen a handful of times. V gene TRBV7-9 combines with J gene TRBJ1-2; D is undetermined. V lost 5 bases, J lost 7 bases, and 17 bases lay in between. CDR1 is SEHNR, CDR2 FQNEAQ, per germline (reference sequence). This CDR3 comprises 14 residues. DNA of the CDR3: TGTGCCAGCAGCCGCGAGGGTAGAGGGCCTGGCTACACCTTC. Translated: CASSREGRGPGYTF.

This clone was picked up a small number of times. The gene calls are TRBV28 and TRBJ2-5; TRBD2 agrees at 8 bases. Germline V lookup: CDR1 MDHEN, CDR2 SYDVKM. The CDR3 has 14 residues. V shed 3 bases and J 5 bases; nucleotides not matched to a gene: 5. CDR3 amino acids: CASSLLAGTETQYF. CDR3 in DNA: TGTGCCAGCAGTTTGTTAGCGGGGACGGAGACCCAGTACTTC.

Only a few counts were recorded for this clone. This chain's CDR3 is CASSLGSNQPQHF. The CDR3 nucleotides read TGTGCCAGCAGCTTGGGTAGCAATCAGCCCCAGCATTTT. This chain links TRBV5-6 with TRBJ1-5; no firm D call. The CDR3 totals 13 residues. V dropped 0 bases and J dropped 0 bases, with 1 base sitting between them. CDR1 is SGHDT and CDR2 is YYEEEE in the germline V gene.

This clone was seen only a few times. The J gene is TRBJ1-4, the V gene TRBV29-1, with D maybe TRBD1 (5 bases). The V end lost 2 bases, the J end lost 3 bases, and 13 bases lay between the germline ends. This CDR3 has 15 residues. Germline loops: CDR1 SQVTM, CDR2 ANQGSEA. The CDR3 coding sequence is TGCAGCGTTGAACGGAGGGGATATCCTAATGAAAAACTGTTTTTT. Its translation: CSVERRGYPNEKLFF.

This clone was seen a few times. The chain has TRBV4-3 and TRBJ1-2; D unclear. The CDR3 consists of 16 residues. Trimming removed 0 bases at V and 0 bases at J, with 11 bases between. The germline gives CDR1 LGHNA, CDR2 YSLEER. The CDR3 nucleotides read TGCGCCAGCAGCCAAGATTTCCAGGAGACTAACTATGGCTACACCTTC. Its protein product is CASSQDFQETNYGYTF.

V and J are TRBV6-6 and TRBJ1-2, with TRBD1 matching over 9 bases. This CDR3 is built from 16 residues. The trim removed 2 bases at V and 8 bases at J, leaving 12 bases unmatched. Germline V gives CDR1 MNHNY, CDR2 SVGAGI (reference sequence). CDR3 residues: CASSYPGQGEEKGYTF. CDR3 DNA: TGTGCCAGCAGTTACCCGGGACAGGGCGAGGAAAAGGGCTACACCTTC.

Only a few counts were recorded for this clone. CDR3 in amino acids: CASSSTIYGQYF. The CDR3 region has the DNA TGTGCCAGCAGTTCCACAATCTATGGGCAGTACTTC. The chain couples TRBV6-6 to TRBJ2-5; D is undetermined. V lost 4 bases and J 11 bases, leaving 14 bases between the germline ends. This CDR3 region has 12 residues. From germline, CDR1 is MNHNY and CDR2 SVGAGI (reference sequence).